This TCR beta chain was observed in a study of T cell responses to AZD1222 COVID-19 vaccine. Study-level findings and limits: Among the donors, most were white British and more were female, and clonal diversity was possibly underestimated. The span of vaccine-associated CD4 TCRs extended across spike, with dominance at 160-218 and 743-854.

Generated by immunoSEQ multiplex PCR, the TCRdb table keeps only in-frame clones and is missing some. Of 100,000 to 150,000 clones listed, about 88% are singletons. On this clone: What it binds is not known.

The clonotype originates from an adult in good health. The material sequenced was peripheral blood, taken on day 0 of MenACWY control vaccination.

CDR3 in amino acids: CASSKQGWGNQPQHF. The CDR3 DNA is TGTGCCAGCAGCAAACAGGGGTGGGGCAATCAGCCCCAGCATTTT. The chain has TRBV9 and TRBJ1-5; 7 bases are a match to TRBD1. Germline V CDR1 and CDR2: SGDLS, YYNGEE. This CDR3 has 15 residues. J was trimmed by 2 bases and V by 4 bases; bases with no gene match: 6.